A single sample is the source of the 4 T cell receptor beta chains below, sequenced in a study of neoadjuvant anti-PD-1 for oral cavity cancer. Method: immunoSEQ multiplex PCR; TCRdb's copy keeps in-frame clones and lacks some. The sample carries some 10,000 clones, 55% to 65% recorded once. As for time point: after neoadjuvant nivolumab, at surgical resection. The starting material was tumor tissue, obtained after nivolumab (anti-PD-1) treatment. All receptors come from a person aged 35 to 85 with oral cavity squamous cell carcinoma.

This sequence joins TRBV19 and TRBJ1-6, with a tentative D call TRBD1 (5 bases). The CDR3 consists of 13 residues. V lost 5 bases to trimming and J lost 7 bases, with 9 bases between them. CDR1 is LNHDA, CDR2 SQIVND, per germline (reference sequence). The CDR3 spells CASSAGKNSPLHF. The CDR3 nucleotides are TGTGCCAGTAGTGCAGGGAAGAATTCACCCCTCCACTTT.

The chain employs TRBV27 and TRBJ2-5, with TRBD2 matching 8 bases. V was clipped by 1 base and J by 3 bases; unmatched bases: 7. CDR1 and CDR2 from the germline V gene are MNHEY and SMNVEV (reference sequence). The CDR3 spans 16 residues. The CDR3 DNA is TGTGCCAGCAGTTTATGGGCGGGGGGCCCTGAAGAGACCCAGTACTTC. Its protein product is CASSLWAGGPEETQYF.

This chain connects TRBV4-1 to TRBJ2-2; 10 bases are a match to TRBD2. Looked up from germline, CDR1 is MGHRA and CDR2 is YSYEKL. V shed 4 bases and J 4 bases; nucleotides not matched to a gene: 18. The length of the CDR3 is 20 residues. CDR3: CASSPERGQRGGRSTGELFF. The CDR3 bases are TGCGCCAGCAGCCCAGAGAGGGGCCAGCGGGGGGGCCGAAGCACCGGGGAGCTGTTTTTT.

The V gene is TRBV5-1, the J gene TRBJ2-2; 11 bases match TRBD2. CDR3 length: 17 amino acids. CDR1 is SGHRS, CDR2 YFSETQ, per germline. Trimming took 0 bases from V and 5 from J; bases not matched to a gene: 6. CDR3 loop: CASSLAATSGATGELFF. The DNA of the CDR3 is TGCGCCAGCAGCTTGGCCGCGACTAGCGGGGCAACCGGGGAGCTGTTTTTT.